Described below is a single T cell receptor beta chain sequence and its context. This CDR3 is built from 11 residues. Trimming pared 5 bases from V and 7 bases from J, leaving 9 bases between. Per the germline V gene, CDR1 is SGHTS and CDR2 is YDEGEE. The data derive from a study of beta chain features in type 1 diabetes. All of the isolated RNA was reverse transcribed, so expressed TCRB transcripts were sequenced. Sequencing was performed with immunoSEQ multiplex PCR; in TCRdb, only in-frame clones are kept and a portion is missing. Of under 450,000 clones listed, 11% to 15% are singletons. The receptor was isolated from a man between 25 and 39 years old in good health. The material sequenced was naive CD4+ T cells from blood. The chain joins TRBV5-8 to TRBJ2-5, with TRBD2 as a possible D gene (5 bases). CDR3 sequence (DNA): TGTGCCAGCAGTTCCGAGGGGACCCAGTACTTC. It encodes CASSSEGTQYF. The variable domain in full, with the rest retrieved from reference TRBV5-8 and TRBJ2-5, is EAGVTQSPTHLIKTRGQQATLRCSPISGHTSVYWYQQALGLGLQFLLWYDEGEERNRGNFPPRFSGRQFPNYSSELNVNALELEDSALYLCASSSEGTQYFGPGTRLLVL.